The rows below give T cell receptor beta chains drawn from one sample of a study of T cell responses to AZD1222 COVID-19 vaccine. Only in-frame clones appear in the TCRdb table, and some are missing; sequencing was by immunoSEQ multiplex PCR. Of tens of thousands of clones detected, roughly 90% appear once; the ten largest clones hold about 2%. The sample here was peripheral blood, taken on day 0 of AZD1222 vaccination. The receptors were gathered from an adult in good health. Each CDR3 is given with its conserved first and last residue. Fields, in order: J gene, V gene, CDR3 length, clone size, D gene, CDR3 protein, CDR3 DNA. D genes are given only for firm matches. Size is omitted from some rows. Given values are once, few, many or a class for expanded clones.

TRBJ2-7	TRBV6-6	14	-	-	CASKWGAGTYEQYF	TGTGCCAGCAAATGGGGCGCTGGGACCTACGAGCAGTACTTC
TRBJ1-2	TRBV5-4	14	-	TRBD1	CASSPQTGGNGYTF	TGTGCCAGCAGCCCGCAGACAGGGGGGAATGGCTACACCTTC
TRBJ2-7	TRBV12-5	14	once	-	CASGLWGPAYEQYF	TGTGCTAGTGGTTTGTGGGGGCCCGCCTACGAGCAGTACTTC
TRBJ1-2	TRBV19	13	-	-	CASKPEGVWGYTF	TGTGCCAGTAAACCGGAGGGGGTTTGGGGCTACACCTTC
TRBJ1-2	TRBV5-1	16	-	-	CASSPRGHSANYGYTF	TGCGCCAGCAGCCCCCGGGGTCACTCAGCTAACTATGGCTACACCTTC
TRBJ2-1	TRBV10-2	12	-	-	CASIQYNNEQFF	TGCGCCAGCATCCAGTACAACAATGAGCAGTTCTTC
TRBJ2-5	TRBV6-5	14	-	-	CASSYSTVRETQYF	TGTGCCAGCAGTTACTCGACGGTCCGGGAGACCCAGTACTTC
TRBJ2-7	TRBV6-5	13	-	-	CASSRSRLYEQYF	TGTGCCAGCAGCCGCTCGCGGCTCTACGAGCAGTACTTC
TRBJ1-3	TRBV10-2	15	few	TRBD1	CASTSGQGQGNTIYF	TGCGCCAGCACCAGCGGACAGGGCCAAGGAAACACCATATATTTT
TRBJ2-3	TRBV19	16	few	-	CASSMGPPEGTDTQYF	TGTGCCAGTAGTATGGGACCCCCGGAGGGCACAGATACGCAGTATTTT
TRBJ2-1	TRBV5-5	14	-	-	CASSPSGRAGEQFF	TGTGCCAGCAGCCCGTCGGGCCGAGCCGGGGAGCAGTTCTTC
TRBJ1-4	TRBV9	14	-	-	CASSVGGGNEKLFF	TGTGCCAGCAGCGTAGGAGGGGGTAATGAAAAACTGTTTTTT
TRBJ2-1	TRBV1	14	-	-	CTSSEAGVDNEQFF	TGCACCAGCAGTGAAGCGGGAGTTGACAATGAGCAGTTCTTC
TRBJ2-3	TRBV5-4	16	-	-	CASSEPGTKYTDTQYF	TGTGCCAGCAGCGAGCCCGGGACAAAATACACAGATACGCAGTATTTT
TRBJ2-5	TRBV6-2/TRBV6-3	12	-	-	CASSPAEETQYF	TGTGCCAGCAGCCCCGCGGAAGAGACCCAGTACTTC
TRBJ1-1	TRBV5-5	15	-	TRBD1	CASSLMTGSVTEAFF	TGTGCCAGCAGCTTAATGACAGGGTCCGTCACTGAAGCTTTCTTT
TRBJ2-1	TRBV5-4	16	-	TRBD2	CASSYPQAGVGNEQFF	TGTGCCAGCAGCTACCCTCAGGCGGGAGTGGGAAATGAGCAGTTCTTC
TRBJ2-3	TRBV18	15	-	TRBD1	CASSPPGTDTDTQYF	TGTGCCAGCTCACCACCCGGGACAGACACAGATACGCAGTATTTT
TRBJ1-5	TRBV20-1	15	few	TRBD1	CSASGGTVGNQPQHF	TGCAGTGCTAGTGGGGGGACAGTGGGCAATCAGCCCCAGCATTTT
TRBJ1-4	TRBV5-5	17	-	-	CASSSTGGGSTNEKLFF	TGTGCCAGCAGCTCGACGGGTGGGGGCTCAACTAATGAAAAACTGTTTTTT
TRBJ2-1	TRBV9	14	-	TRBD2	CASSKGLAGVEQFF	TGTGCCAGCAGCAAAGGACTAGCGGGAGTAGAGCAGTTCTTC
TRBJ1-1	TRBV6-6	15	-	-	CASKKGGARDTEAFF	TGTGCCAGCAAGAAAGGTGGGGCGCGGGACACTGAAGCTTTCTTT
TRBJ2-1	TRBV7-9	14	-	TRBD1	CASSRQGLDNEQFF	TGTGCCAGCAGCAGACAGGGGTTAGACAATGAGCAGTTCTTC
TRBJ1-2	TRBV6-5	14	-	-	CASVRRGLSYGYTF	TGTGCCAGCGTGAGGCGAGGGTTGAGCTATGGCTACACCTTC
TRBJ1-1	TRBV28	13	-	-	CASSFRAGSEAFF	TGTGCCAGCAGTTTTCGGGCAGGGAGTGAAGCTTTCTTT
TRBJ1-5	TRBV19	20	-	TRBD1	CASSREGGWTGYMGNQPQHF	TGTGCCAGTAGTAGGGAGGGTGGCTGGACAGGGTATATGGGAAATCAGCCCCAGCATTTT
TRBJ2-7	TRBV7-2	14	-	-	CASSTGGSSYEQYF	TGTGCCAGCAGCACTGGGGGGAGCTCCTACGAGCAGTACTTC
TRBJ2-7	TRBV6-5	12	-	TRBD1	CASSRGRYEQYF	TGTGCCAGCAGTAGGGGGCGCTACGAGCAGTACTTC
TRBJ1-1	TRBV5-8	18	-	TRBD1	CASSPSSGTGGGRTEAFF	TGTGCCAGCAGCCCAAGCTCCGGGACAGGGGGCGGTCGCACTGAAGCTTTCTTT
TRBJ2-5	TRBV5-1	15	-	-	CASSLDTGPQETQYF	TGCGCCAGCAGCTTGGATACAGGGCCCCAAGAGACCCAGTACTTC
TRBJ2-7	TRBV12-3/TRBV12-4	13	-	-	CASSSGRAYEQYF	TGTGCCAGCAGTTCCGGACGTGCCTACGAGCAGTACTTC